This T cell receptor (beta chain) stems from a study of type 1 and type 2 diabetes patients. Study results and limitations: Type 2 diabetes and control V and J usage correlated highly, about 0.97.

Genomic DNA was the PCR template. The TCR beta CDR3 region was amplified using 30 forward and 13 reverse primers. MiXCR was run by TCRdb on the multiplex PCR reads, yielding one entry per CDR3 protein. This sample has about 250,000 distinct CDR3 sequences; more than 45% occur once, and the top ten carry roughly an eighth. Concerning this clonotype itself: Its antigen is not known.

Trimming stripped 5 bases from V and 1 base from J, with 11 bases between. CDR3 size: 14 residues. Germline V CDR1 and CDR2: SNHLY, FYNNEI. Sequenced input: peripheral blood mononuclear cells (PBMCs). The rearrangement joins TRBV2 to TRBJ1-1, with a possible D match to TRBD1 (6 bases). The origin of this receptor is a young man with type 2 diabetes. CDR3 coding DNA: TGTGCCAGCAGTAAACAGGGCGGGAACACTGAAGCTTTCTTT. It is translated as CASSKQGGNTEAFF.